These T cell receptor beta chains were read from a single sample in a study of technical replicates of blood from a handful of donors. Profiling relied on immunoSEQ multiplex PCR, and the TCRdb table lists in-frame clones only, not all of them. The top ten hold 3.5% to 4.5% of the sample, which has 51,000 or so clones, around 90% seen once. Source material: PBMCs. All receptors come from a human donor in good health. Some clones in this sample may be carry-over from other donors' samples. Both conserved end residues are part of each CDR3. D genes are given only for firm matches. A row's size may be missing; if present it is once, few, many or a size class.

CDR3 protein | CDR3 DNA | V gene | D gene | clone size | J gene
CASSRGAGGIMNTEAFF | TGTGCCAGCAGCCGGGGCGCAGGGGGGATAATGAACACTGAAGCTTTCTTT | TRBV7-6 | TRBD1 | few | TRBJ1-1
CASSPDPGRWNEQYF | TGTGCCAGCAGCCCGGACCCAGGGCGATGGAACGAGCAGTACTTC | TRBV5-6 | NA | NA | TRBJ2-7
CASSIISPQGVSPLHF | TGTGCCAGTAGTATAATCAGCCCCCAAGGAGTTTCACCCCTCCACTTT | TRBV19 | NA | once | TRBJ1-6
CASSPFVDRVRRETQYF | TGTGCCAGCTCACCCTTCGTGGACAGGGTTAGGAGAGAGACCCAGTACTTC | TRBV18 | TRBD1 | NA | TRBJ2-5
CASSLTPGLAINEQFF | TGTGCCAGCAGCTTAACCCCCGGACTAGCAATCAATGAGCAGTTCTTC | TRBV7-9 | TRBD2 | NA | TRBJ2-1
CASSLEGVRYEQYF | TGTGCCAGCAGCTTGGAAGGGGTCCGCTACGAGCAGTACTTC | TRBV5-4 | NA | NA | TRBJ2-7
CASSQSRNVGLRF | TGTGCCAGCAGCCAAAGTCGGAACGTAGGACTTCGTTTC | TRBV4-2 | NA | NA | TRBJ1-2
CASSPPGGLDGYTF | TGTGCCAGCAGCCCTCCCGGGGGATTGGATGGCTACACCTTC | TRBV21-1 | NA | NA | TRBJ1-2
CASSLNIRNTEAFF | TGTGCCAGCAGCTTAAATATCCGGAACACTGAAGCTTTCTTT | TRBV7-2 | NA | NA | TRBJ1-1
CSVVGQASGTSGALYEQYF | TGCAGCGTTGTGGGACAGGCCTCCGGGACTAGCGGGGCCCTTTACGAGCAGTACTTC | TRBV29-1 | TRBD2 | NA | TRBJ2-7
CASSQEWGDGYTF | TGCGCCAGCAGCCAAGAATGGGGGGATGGCTACACCTTC | TRBV4-1 | NA | NA | TRBJ1-2
CASSTGTSASQGEQYF | TGTGCCAGCAGCACTGGGACTAGCGCTTCCCAGGGCGAGCAGTACTTC | TRBV9 | TRBD2 | NA | TRBJ2-7
CASSLGGLETQYF | TGTGCCAGCAGCTTAGGTGGGCTTGAGACCCAGTACTTC | TRBV7-6 | NA | few | TRBJ2-5
CASSRDFYEQYF | TGTGCCAGCAGTAGGGACTTCTACGAGCAGTACTTC | TRBV2 | NA | NA | TRBJ2-7
CASSQEAAGAYEQYF | TGCGCCAGCAGCCAAGAAGCTGCGGGCGCCTACGAGCAGTACTTC | TRBV4-3 | NA | NA | TRBJ2-7
CASRTGTGPTGELFF | TGTGCCAGCAGAACGGGGACAGGCCCAACCGGGGAGCTGTTTTTT | TRBV11-3 | TRBD1 | NA | TRBJ2-2
CASNTALEDSPLHF | TGTGCCAGCAACACCGCTCTAGAAGATTCACCCCTCCACTTT | TRBV5-4 | NA | NA | TRBJ1-6
CASSSTRGGEAFF | TGTGCCAGCAGCTCGACACGGGGGGGGGAAGCTTTCTTT | TRBV7-3 | NA | NA | TRBJ1-1
CASRVEEGTGELFF | TGTGCCAGCAGAGTAGAAGAGGGCACCGGGGAGCTGTTTTTT | TRBV2 | NA | NA | TRBJ2-2
CAWSGFESAGKNIQYF | TGTGCCTGGAGTGGGTTCGAGTCAGCGGGTAAAAACATTCAGTACTTC | TRBV30 | NA | NA | TRBJ2-4
CASSEGQGMNTEAFF | TGTGCCAGCAGCGAAGGACAGGGCATGAACACTGAAGCTTTCTTT | TRBV7-9 | TRBD1 | NA | TRBJ1-1
CSVGGTSSETQYF | TGCAGCGTGGGCGGGACTAGCAGTGAGACCCAGTACTTC | TRBV29-1 | TRBD2 | NA | TRBJ2-5
CSVERVYNEQFF | TGCAGCGTTGAACGGGTTTACAATGAGCAGTTCTTC | TRBV29-1 | NA | NA | TRBJ2-1
CASSVRGEPTDTQYF | TGTGCCAGCAGTGTTCGGGGGGAACCCACAGATACGCAGTATTTT | TRBV6-1 | TRBD2 | NA | TRBJ2-3
CASSLSGTSGYEQYF | TGTGCCAGCAGCTTAAGCGGGACTAGCGGCTACGAGCAGTACTTC | TRBV7-3 | TRBD2 | NA | TRBJ2-7
CASSSKDTQYF | TGCGCCAGCAGCTCTAAAGATACGCAGTATTTT | TRBV4-3 | NA | NA | TRBJ2-3
CASSPGQGPSYEQYF | TGTGCCAGCTCACCGGGACAGGGACCCTCCTACGAGCAGTACTTC | TRBV18 | TRBD1 | NA | TRBJ2-7
CASSYSTLVQYEQFF | TGTGCCAGCAGTTACTCGACACTAGTTCAGTATGAGCAGTTCTTC | TRBV6-5 | NA | NA | TRBJ2-1
CATSRSVGTEYGYTF | TGTGCCACCAGCAGATCGGTGGGGACAGAGTATGGCTACACCTTC | TRBV15 | TRBD1 | NA | TRBJ1-2
CSVDSNTEAFF | TGCAGCGTTGACTCTAACACTGAAGCTTTCTTT | TRBV29-1 | NA | NA | TRBJ1-1
CASRLGGGSYEQYF | TGTGCCAGCAGATTAGGGGGCGGGAGCTACGAGCAGTACTTC | TRBV7-2 | NA | many | TRBJ2-7